This is a list of T cell receptor beta chains from one sample in a study of technical replicates of blood from four donors. The data were produced by immunoSEQ multiplex PCR, yet TCRdb's version contains in-frame clones alone and is incomplete. The repertoire has 91,000 or so clones, roughly 95% of them found once; the top ten carry 0.33%. Material for sequencing was T cells isolated from PBMCs. The receptors here all came from a human donor in good health. Each CDR3 is given with its conserved first and last residue. D genes are given only for firm matches. Clone sizes are given selectively: once, few, many, or a class where the clone is expanded.

j_call: TRBJ2-7; d_call: TRBD1; v_call: TRBV6-6; clone_size: -; cdr3_aa: CASRQDRELTYEQYF; cdr3_nt: TGTGCCAGCAGGCAGGACAGGGAATTGACCTACGAGCAGTACTTC
j_call: TRBJ2-6; d_call: -; v_call: TRBV6-6; clone_size: -; cdr3_aa: CASSPPGSGANVLTF; cdr3_nt: TGTGCCAGCAGCCCGCCGGGCTCTGGGGCCAACGTCCTGACTTTC
j_call: TRBJ1-2; d_call: -; v_call: TRBV7-6; clone_size: -; cdr3_aa: CASSLGSYGYTF; cdr3_nt: TGTGCCAGCAGCTTAGGGAGCTATGGCTACACCTTC
j_call: TRBJ2-1; d_call: TRBD2; v_call: TRBV11-3; clone_size: -; cdr3_aa: CASSLGTSDNEQFF; cdr3_nt: TGTGCCAGCAGCTTAGGGACTAGCGACAATGAGCAGTTCTTC
j_call: TRBJ2-2; d_call: TRBD2; v_call: TRBV29-1; clone_size: -; cdr3_aa: CSVDGGANTGELFF; cdr3_nt: TGCAGCGTTGACGGGGGGGCGAACACCGGGGAGCTGTTTTTT
j_call: TRBJ2-7; d_call: TRBD2; v_call: TRBV27; clone_size: -; cdr3_aa: CASSLTGGPGYEQYF; cdr3_nt: TGTGCCAGCAGTTTGACGGGAGGGCCAGGCTACGAGCAGTACTTC
j_call: TRBJ1-4; d_call: TRBD1; v_call: TRBV7-2; clone_size: -; cdr3_aa: CASSFRGNEKLFF; cdr3_nt: TGTGCCAGCAGCTTCAGGGGGAATGAAAAACTGTTTTTT
j_call: TRBJ1-1; d_call: -; v_call: TRBV5-4; clone_size: -; cdr3_aa: CASKSGTQNEAFF; cdr3_nt: TGTGCCAGCAAGTCTGGGACACAGAATGAAGCTTTCTTT
j_call: TRBJ2-7; d_call: TRBD2; v_call: TRBV6-5; clone_size: -; cdr3_aa: CASGLAGRIHEQYF; cdr3_nt: TGTGCCAGCGGGTTAGCGGGAAGGATACACGAGCAGTACTTC
j_call: TRBJ1-1; d_call: TRBD1; v_call: TRBV19; clone_size: -; cdr3_aa: CASSTLGQGGWGTEAFF; cdr3_nt: TGTGCCAGTAGTACCCTCGGACAGGGAGGATGGGGCACTGAAGCTTTCTTT
j_call: TRBJ1-2; d_call: -; v_call: TRBV5-4; clone_size: -; cdr3_aa: CASSSRDIQYGYTF; cdr3_nt: TGTGCCAGCAGCTCGAGAGACATTCAGTATGGCTACACCTTC
j_call: TRBJ2-7; d_call: -; v_call: TRBV9; clone_size: -; cdr3_aa: CASSLADNYEQYF; cdr3_nt: TGTGCCAGCAGCCTCGCGGACAACTACGAGCAGTACTTC
j_call: TRBJ1-2; d_call: TRBD1; v_call: TRBV9; clone_size: -; cdr3_aa: CASSVTGEGRDYGYTF; cdr3_nt: TGTGCCAGCAGCGTGACAGGGGAAGGACGTGACTATGGCTACACCTTC
j_call: TRBJ2-3; d_call: -; v_call: TRBV4-3; clone_size: once; cdr3_aa: CASSQGNLGGDTQYF; cdr3_nt: TGCGCCAGCAGCCAAGGGAATCTCGGGGGAGATACGCAGTATTTT
j_call: TRBJ1-2; d_call: -; v_call: TRBV6-5; clone_size: -; cdr3_aa: CASSYLQGEHYGYTF; cdr3_nt: TGTGCCAGCAGTTACTTACAGGGAGAACACTATGGCTACACCTTC
j_call: TRBJ2-1; d_call: -; v_call: TRBV6-5; clone_size: -; cdr3_aa: CASSYRAGSYNEQFF; cdr3_nt: TGTGCCAGCAGTTACAGGGCGGGCTCCTACAATGAGCAGTTCTTC
j_call: TRBJ2-2; d_call: -; v_call: TRBV25-1; clone_size: -; cdr3_aa: CASSESGATGELFF; cdr3_nt: TGTGCCAGCAGTGAATCAGGGGCCACCGGGGAGCTGTTTTTT
j_call: TRBJ2-5; d_call: TRBD2; v_call: TRBV5-1; clone_size: -; cdr3_aa: CASFELSSGRLWETQYF; cdr3_nt: TGCGCCAGCTTCGAATTGTCTAGCGGGAGATTGTGGGAGACCCAGTACTTC
j_call: TRBJ1-1; d_call: TRBD1; v_call: TRBV25-1; clone_size: -; cdr3_aa: CASISRGLTEAFF; cdr3_nt: TGTGCCAGCATATCCAGGGGGCTAACTGAAGCTTTCTTT
j_call: TRBJ2-2; d_call: -; v_call: TRBV6-5; clone_size: -; cdr3_aa: CASSHTNTGELFF; cdr3_nt: TGTGCCAGCAGCCATACAAACACCGGGGAGCTGTTTTTT
j_call: TRBJ1-1; d_call: -; v_call: TRBV6-1; clone_size: once; cdr3_aa: CASSPGRVGTEAFF; cdr3_nt: TGTGCCAGCAGTCCGGGGAGGGTGGGGACTGAAGCTTTCTTT
j_call: TRBJ2-7; d_call: TRBD2; v_call: TRBV6-4; clone_size: once; cdr3_aa: CASSARVGHTSGSYEQYF; cdr3_nt: TGTGCCAGCAGCGCCAGAGTTGGCCACACTAGCGGCTCCTACGAGCAGTACTTC
j_call: TRBJ1-3; d_call: -; v_call: TRBV7-2; clone_size: -; cdr3_aa: CASSFKSRSSGNTIYF; cdr3_nt: TGTGCCAGCAGCTTTAAATCGCGGAGCTCTGGAAACACCATATATTTT
j_call: TRBJ2-7; d_call: -; v_call: TRBV7-3; clone_size: -; cdr3_aa: CASSFIKSSYEQYF; cdr3_nt: TGTGCCAGCAGCTTTATTAAGAGCTCCTACGAGCAGTACTTC
j_call: TRBJ2-2; d_call: -; v_call: TRBV4-2; clone_size: -; cdr3_aa: CASSQGSLSEYTGELFF; cdr3_nt: TGTGCCAGCAGCCAAGGGTCTCTTAGCGAATACACCGGGGAGCTGTTTTTT
j_call: TRBJ1-2; d_call: -; v_call: TRBV5-6; clone_size: -; cdr3_aa: CASSLASGTAGYTF; cdr3_nt: TGTGCCAGCAGCTTGGCCTCTGGCACAGCTGGCTACACCTTC
j_call: TRBJ2-3; d_call: -; v_call: TRBV11-3; clone_size: -; cdr3_aa: CASSPLGGPRGTDTQYF; cdr3_nt: TGTGCCAGCAGCCCCCTCGGGGGGCCGCGGGGCACAGATACGCAGTATTTT
j_call: TRBJ2-1; d_call: -; v_call: TRBV4-1; clone_size: -; cdr3_aa: CASSHRVDRLNEQFF; cdr3_nt: TGCGCCAGCAGCCATAGAGTTGACAGGCTAAATGAGCAGTTCTTC
j_call: TRBJ1-1; d_call: -; v_call: TRBV25-1; clone_size: -; cdr3_aa: CASSSSGITEAFF; cdr3_nt: TGTGCCAGCAGTTCTTCAGGCATCACTGAAGCTTTCTTT
j_call: TRBJ2-5; d_call: -; v_call: TRBV30; clone_size: -; cdr3_aa: CAWTGEKTQYF; cdr3_nt: TGTGCCTGGACCGGGGAAAAGACCCAGTACTTC
j_call: TRBJ1-4; d_call: -; v_call: TRBV5-5; clone_size: -; cdr3_aa: CASSFDSRSEKLFF; cdr3_nt: TGTGCCAGCAGCTTCGACAGTCGAAGCGAAAAACTGTTTTTT
j_call: TRBJ2-7; d_call: -; v_call: TRBV2; clone_size: -; cdr3_aa: CASSEKRLVVPYEQYF; cdr3_nt: TGTGCCAGCAGTGAAAAGAGACTAGTAGTCCCCTACGAGCAGTACTTC